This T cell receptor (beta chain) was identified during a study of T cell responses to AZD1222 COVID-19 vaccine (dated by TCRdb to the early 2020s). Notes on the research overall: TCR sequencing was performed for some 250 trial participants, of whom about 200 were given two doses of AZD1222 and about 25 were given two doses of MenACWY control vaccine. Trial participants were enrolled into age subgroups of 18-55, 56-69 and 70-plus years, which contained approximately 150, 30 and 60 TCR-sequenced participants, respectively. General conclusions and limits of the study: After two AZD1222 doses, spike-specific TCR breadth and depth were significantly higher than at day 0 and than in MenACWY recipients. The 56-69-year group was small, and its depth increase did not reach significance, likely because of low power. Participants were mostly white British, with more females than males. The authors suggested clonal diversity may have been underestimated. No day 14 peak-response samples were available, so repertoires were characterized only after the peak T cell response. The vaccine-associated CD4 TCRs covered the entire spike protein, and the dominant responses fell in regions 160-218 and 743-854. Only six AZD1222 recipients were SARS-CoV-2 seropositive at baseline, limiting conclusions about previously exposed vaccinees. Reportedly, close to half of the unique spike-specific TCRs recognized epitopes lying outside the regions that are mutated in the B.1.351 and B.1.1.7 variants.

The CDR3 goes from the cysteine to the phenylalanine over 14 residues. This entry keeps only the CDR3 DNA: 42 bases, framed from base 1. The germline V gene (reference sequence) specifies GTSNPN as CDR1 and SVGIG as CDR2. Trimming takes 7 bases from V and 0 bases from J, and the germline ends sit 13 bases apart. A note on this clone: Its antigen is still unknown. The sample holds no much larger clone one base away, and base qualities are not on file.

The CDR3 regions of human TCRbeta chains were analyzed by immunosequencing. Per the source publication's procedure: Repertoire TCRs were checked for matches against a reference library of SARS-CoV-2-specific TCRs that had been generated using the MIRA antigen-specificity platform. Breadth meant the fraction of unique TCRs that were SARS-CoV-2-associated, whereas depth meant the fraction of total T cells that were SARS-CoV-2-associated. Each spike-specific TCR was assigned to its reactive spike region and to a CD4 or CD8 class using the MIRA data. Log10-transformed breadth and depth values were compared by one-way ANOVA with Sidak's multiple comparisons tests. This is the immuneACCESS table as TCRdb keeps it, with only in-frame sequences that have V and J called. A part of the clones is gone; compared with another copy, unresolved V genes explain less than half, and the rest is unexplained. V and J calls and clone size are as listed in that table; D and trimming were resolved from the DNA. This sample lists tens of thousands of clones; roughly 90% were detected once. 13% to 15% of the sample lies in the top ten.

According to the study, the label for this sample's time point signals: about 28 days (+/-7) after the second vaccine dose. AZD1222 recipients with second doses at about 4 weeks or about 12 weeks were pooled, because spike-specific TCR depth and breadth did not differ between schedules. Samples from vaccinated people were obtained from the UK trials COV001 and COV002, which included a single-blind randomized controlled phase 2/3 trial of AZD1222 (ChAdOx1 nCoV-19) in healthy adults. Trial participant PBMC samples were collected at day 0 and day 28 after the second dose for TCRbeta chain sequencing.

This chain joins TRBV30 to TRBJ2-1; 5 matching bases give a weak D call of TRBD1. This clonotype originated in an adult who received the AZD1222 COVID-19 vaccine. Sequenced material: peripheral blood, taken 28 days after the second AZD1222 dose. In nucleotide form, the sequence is TGTGCCTTTGGGGCTCCAAACTCCTACAATGAGCAGTTCTTC. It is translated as CAFGAPNSYNEQFF.